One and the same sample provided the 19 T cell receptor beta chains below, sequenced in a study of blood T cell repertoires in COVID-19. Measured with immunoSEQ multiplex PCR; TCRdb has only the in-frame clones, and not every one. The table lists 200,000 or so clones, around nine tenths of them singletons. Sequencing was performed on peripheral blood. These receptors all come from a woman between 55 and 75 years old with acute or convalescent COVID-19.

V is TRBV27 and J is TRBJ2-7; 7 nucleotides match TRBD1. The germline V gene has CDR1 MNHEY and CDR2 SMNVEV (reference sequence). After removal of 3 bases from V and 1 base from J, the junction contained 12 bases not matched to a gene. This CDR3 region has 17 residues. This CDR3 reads CASSLLPWQGESYEQYF. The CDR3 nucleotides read TGTGCCAGCAGTTTGCTTCCTTGGCAGGGGGAGTCCTACGAGCAGTACTTC.

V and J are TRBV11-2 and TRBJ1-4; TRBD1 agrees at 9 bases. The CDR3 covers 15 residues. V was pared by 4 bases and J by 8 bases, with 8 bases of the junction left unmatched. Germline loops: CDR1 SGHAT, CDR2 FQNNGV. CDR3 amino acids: CASSYRTGVGEKLFF. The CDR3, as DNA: TGTGCCAGCAGCTACAGGACAGGGGTAGGAGAAAAACTGTTTTTT. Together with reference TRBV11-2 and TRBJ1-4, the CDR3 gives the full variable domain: EAGVAQSPRYKIIEKRQSVAFWCNPISGHATLYWYQQILGQGPKLLIQFQNNGVVDDSQLPKDRFSAERLKGVDSTLKIQPAKLEDSAVYLCASSYRTGVGEKLFFGSGTQLSVL.

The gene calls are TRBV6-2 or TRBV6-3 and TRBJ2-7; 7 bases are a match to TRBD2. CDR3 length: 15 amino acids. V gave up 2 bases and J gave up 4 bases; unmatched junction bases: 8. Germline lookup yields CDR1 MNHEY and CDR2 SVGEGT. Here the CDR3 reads CASSYKVGGRYEQYF. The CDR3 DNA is TGTGCCAGCAGTTACAAAGTCGGCGGGAGATACGAGCAGTACTTC.

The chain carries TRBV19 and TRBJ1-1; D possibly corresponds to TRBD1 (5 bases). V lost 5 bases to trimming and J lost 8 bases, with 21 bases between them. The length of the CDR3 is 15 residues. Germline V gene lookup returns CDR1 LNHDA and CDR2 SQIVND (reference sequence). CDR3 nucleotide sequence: TGTGCCAGTAGTCCACCCCCCGCAACGACAGAGGAAGCTTTCTTT. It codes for CASSPPPATTEEAFF.

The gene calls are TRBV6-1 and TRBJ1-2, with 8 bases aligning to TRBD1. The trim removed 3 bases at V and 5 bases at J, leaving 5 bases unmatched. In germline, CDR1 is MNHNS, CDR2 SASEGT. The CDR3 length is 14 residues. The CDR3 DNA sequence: TGTGCCAGCAGTGACAAGAGGACAGGGTATGGCTACACCTTC. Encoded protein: CASSDKRTGYGYTF.

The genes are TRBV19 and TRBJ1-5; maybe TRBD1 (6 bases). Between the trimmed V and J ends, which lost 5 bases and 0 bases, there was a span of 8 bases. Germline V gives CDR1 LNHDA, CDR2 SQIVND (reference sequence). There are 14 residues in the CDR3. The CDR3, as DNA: TGTGCCAGTAGTTCACAGGGTAGCAATCAGCCCCAGCATTTT. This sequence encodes CASSSQGSNQPQHF.

CDR3 region: CAWRGQDNQPQHF. The CDR3 nucleotides read TGTGCCTGGAGAGGACAGGACAATCAGCCCCAGCATTTT. The V gene is TRBV30, the J gene TRBJ1-5; the match to TRBD1 covers 7 bases. This CDR3 contains 13 residues. Unmatched junction bases numbered 2, after V lost 3 bases and J lost 3 bases. Germline lookup yields CDR1 GTSNPN and CDR2 SVGIG (reference sequence). Drawing the rest from reference TRBV30 and TRBJ1-5, the complete variable domain is SQTIHQWPATLVQPVGSPLSLECTVEGTSNPNLYWYRQAAGRGLQLLFYSVGIGQISSEVPQNLSASRPQDRQFILSSKKLLLSDSGFYLCAWRGQDNQPQHFGDGTRLSIL.

Here the CDR3 DNA reads TGTGCCAGCAGCTTTTGGACAGCTAACACCGGGGAGCTGTTTTTT. Residues: CASSFWTANTGELFF. J is TRBJ2-2 and V is TRBV7-3, with D possibly TRBD1 on 6 matching bases. The V gene's germline CDR1 is SGHTA and CDR2 FQGTGA. Deletions cut 3 bases from V and 2 bases from J, with 10 bases between. The CDR3 is 15 residues long.

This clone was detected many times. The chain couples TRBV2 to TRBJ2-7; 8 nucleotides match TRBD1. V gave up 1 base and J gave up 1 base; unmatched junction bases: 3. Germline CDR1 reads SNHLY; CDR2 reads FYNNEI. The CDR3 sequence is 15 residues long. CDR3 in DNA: TGTGCCAGCAGTGAAGATCAGGGGGCGTCCTACGAGCAGTACTTC. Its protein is CASSEDQGASYEQYF.

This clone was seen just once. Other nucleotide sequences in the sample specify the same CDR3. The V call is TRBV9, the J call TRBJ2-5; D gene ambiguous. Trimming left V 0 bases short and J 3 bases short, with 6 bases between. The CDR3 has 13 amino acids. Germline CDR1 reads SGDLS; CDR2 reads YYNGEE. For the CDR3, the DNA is TGTGCCAGCAGCGTAGCTCGAGAAGAGACCCAGTACTTC. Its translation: CASSVAREETQYF.

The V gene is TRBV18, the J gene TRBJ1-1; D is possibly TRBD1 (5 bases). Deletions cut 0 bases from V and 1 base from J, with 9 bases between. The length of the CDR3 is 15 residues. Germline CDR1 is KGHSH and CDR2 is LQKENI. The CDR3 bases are TGTGCCAGCTCACCACCGAGGGACTCGAACACTGAAGCTTTCTTT. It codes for CASSPPRDSNTEAFF.

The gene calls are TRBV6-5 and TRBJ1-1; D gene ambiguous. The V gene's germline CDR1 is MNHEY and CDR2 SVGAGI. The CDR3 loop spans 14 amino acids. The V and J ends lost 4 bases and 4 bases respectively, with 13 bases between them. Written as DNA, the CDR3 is TGTGCCAGCAGTTCTGTCGGTAGCCGCACTGAAGCTTTCTTT. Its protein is CASSSVGSRTEAFF.

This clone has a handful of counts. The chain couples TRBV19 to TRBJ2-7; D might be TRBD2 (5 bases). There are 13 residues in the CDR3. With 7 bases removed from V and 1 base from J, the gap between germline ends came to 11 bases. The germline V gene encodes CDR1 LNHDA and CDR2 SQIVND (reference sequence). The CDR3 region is CASTRTGSYEQYF. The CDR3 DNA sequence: TGTGCCAGTACCCGGACTGGATCCTACGAGCAGTACTTC.

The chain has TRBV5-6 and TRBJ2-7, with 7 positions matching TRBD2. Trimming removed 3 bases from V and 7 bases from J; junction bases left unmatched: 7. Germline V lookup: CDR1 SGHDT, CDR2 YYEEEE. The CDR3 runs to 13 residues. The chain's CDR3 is CASSSRRRGEQYF. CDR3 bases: TGTGCCAGCAGCTCCCGCAGGCGGGGGGAGCAGTACTTC.

The CDR3 DNA sequence: TGTGCCAGTACTACCCAGGGAGGAGCTCAGCCCCAGCATTTT. Residues: CASTTQGGAQPQHF. The chain is built from TRBV19 and TRBJ1-5; weak D call: TRBD1 (5 bases). V lost 7 bases to trimming and J lost 6 bases, with 16 bases between them. The germline gives CDR1 LNHDA, CDR2 SQIVND (reference sequence). CDR3 length: 14 amino acids.

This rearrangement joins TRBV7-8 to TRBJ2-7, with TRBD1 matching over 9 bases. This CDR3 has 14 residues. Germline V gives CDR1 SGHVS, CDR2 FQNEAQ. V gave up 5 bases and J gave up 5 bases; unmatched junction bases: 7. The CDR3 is CASSGDRARNEQYF. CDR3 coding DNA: TGTGCCAGCAGCGGGGACAGGGCTCGGAACGAGCAGTACTTC.

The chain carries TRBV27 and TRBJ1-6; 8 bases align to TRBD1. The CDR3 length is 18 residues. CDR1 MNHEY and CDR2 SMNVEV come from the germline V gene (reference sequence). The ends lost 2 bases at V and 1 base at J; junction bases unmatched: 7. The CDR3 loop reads CASSLDPGQVSYNSPLHF. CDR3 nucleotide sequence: TGTGCCAGCAGTTTAGATCCGGGACAGGTTTCCTATAATTCACCCCTCCACTTT.

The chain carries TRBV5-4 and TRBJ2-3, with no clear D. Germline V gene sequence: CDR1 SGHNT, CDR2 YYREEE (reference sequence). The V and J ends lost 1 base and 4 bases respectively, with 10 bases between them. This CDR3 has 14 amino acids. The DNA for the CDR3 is TGTGCCAGCAGCTTGCGGGTGGTCCCAGATACGCAGTATTTT. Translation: CASSLRVVPDTQYF.

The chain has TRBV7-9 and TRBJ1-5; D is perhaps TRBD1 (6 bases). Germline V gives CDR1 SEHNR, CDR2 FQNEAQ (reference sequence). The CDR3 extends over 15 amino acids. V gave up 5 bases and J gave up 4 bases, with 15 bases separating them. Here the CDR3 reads CASSPGDTRNQPQHF. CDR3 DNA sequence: TGTGCCAGCAGCCCAGGGGACACCCGAAATCAGCCCCAGCATTTT.